This T cell receptor beta chain originates from a study of blood T cell repertoires in COVID-19. J lost 0 bases, V lost 6 bases, and 5 bases had no gene match. Per germline, CDR1 LNHNV and CDR2 YYDKDF (reference sequence). The CDR3 has 15 amino acids. Measured with immunoSEQ multiplex PCR; TCRdb has only the in-frame clones, and not every one. The data contain fewer than 85,000 clones, roughly 84% of them singletons. The chain carries TRBV15 and TRBJ1-5; TRBD1 agrees at 7 bases. The specimen was peripheral blood. The TCR was taken from a young man with COVID-19, enrolled during active disease. DNA for the CDR3: TGTGCCACCAGTCAGACAGGGTTTAGCAATCAGCCCCAGCATTTT. This gives the protein CATSQTGFSNQPQHF.